These T cell receptor beta chains were read from a single sample in a study of shared clonotypes between healthy human individuals. Sequencing was performed with immunoSEQ multiplex PCR; in TCRdb, only in-frame clones are kept and a portion is missing. The sample has millions of clones; approximately 95% are singletons. Input material: naive CD4+ T cells from PBMCs. Source of these receptors: a young man in good health. Some clones in this sample may be carry-over from other donors' samples. The CDR3 runs from the conserved cysteine through the conserved F or W. Each record gives: D gene, V gene, J gene, clone size, CDR3 DNA, CDR3 protein. The D gene is left open where the match is weak. Clone size is shown for a subset of rows, as once, few, many or a class of expanded clone.

d_call: TRBD1
v_call: TRBV5-1
j_call: TRBJ1-3
clone_size: NA
cdr3_nt: TGCGCCAGCAGCTTGCTAGGGACAGCCTCTGGAAACACCATATATTTT
cdr3_aa: CASSLLGTASGNTIYF

d_call: NA
v_call: TRBV4-2
j_call: TRBJ2-7
clone_size: NA
cdr3_nt: TGTGCCAGCAGCCAACAGGACTCTTCCTACGAGCAGTACTTC
cdr3_aa: CASSQQDSSYEQYF

d_call: TRBD2
v_call: TRBV5-4
j_call: TRBJ2-5
clone_size: NA
cdr3_nt: TGTGCCAGCAGCCTCCGGACTAGCGGGAATCCCGCGGCAGAGACCCAGTACTTC
cdr3_aa: CASSLRTSGNPAAETQYF

d_call: NA
v_call: TRBV11-2
j_call: TRBJ2-1
clone_size: NA
cdr3_nt: TGTGCCAGCAGCGTTAGCGCTCTTACCTACAATGAGCAGTTCTTC
cdr3_aa: CASSVSALTYNEQFF

d_call: NA
v_call: TRBV2
j_call: TRBJ2-7
clone_size: NA
cdr3_nt: TGTGCCAGCAGTCGCGGCAGGGGAGCCTACGAGCAGTACTTC
cdr3_aa: CASSRGRGAYEQYF

d_call: TRBD1
v_call: TRBV30
j_call: TRBJ1-1
clone_size: NA
cdr3_nt: TGTGCCTGGGAAACGGACAGGGCAGGGACTGAAGCTTTCTTT
cdr3_aa: CAWETDRAGTEAFF

d_call: TRBD1
v_call: TRBV28
j_call: TRBJ1-2
clone_size: NA
cdr3_nt: TGTGCCAGCAGTTCCACAGGGGGCAACTATGGCTACACCTTC
cdr3_aa: CASSSTGGNYGYTF

d_call: NA
v_call: TRBV11-2
j_call: TRBJ1-1
clone_size: NA
cdr3_nt: TGTGCCAGCAGCTTAGGGTACAGTATGAACACTGAAGCTTTCTTT
cdr3_aa: CASSLGYSMNTEAFF

d_call: TRBD2
v_call: TRBV5-1
j_call: TRBJ2-3
clone_size: NA
cdr3_nt: TGCGCCAGCAGCCCCGGGACTAGCGGGAGGGCCTCAGATACGCAGTATTTT
cdr3_aa: CASSPGTSGRASDTQYF

d_call: NA
v_call: TRBV11-2
j_call: TRBJ1-3
clone_size: NA
cdr3_nt: TGTGCCAGCAGCCCGATAAGAAACACCATATATTTT
cdr3_aa: CASSPIRNTIYF

d_call: NA
v_call: TRBV9
j_call: TRBJ2-1
clone_size: NA
cdr3_nt: TGTGCCAGCAGCGTCGTATCTGGGGAGCAGTTCTTC
cdr3_aa: CASSVVSGEQFF

d_call: TRBD2
v_call: TRBV28
j_call: TRBJ2-7
clone_size: NA
cdr3_nt: TGTGCCAGCACTAGCGGGAGGGCCTACGAGCAGTACTTC
cdr3_aa: CASTSGRAYEQYF

d_call: NA
v_call: TRBV11-2
j_call: TRBJ2-2
clone_size: NA
cdr3_nt: TGTGCCAGCAGCCCCATTCAGGGCGGGGAGCTGTTTTTT
cdr3_aa: CASSPIQGGELFF

d_call: TRBD2
v_call: TRBV7-2
j_call: TRBJ2-7
clone_size: once
cdr3_nt: TGTGCCAGCAGCTTTTATGGCGGGAGGTACGAGCAGTACTTC
cdr3_aa: CASSFYGGRYEQYF

d_call: TRBD1
v_call: TRBV11-3
j_call: TRBJ1-1
clone_size: once
cdr3_nt: TGTGCCAGCAGCAACGGACAGGGGAACACTGAAGCTTTCTTT
cdr3_aa: CASSNGQGNTEAFF